Each of the 32 T cell receptor beta chains below was sequenced from the same sample in a study of cytomegalovirus exposure and HLA in healthy donors. Researchers ran the PCR with 60 Vbeta and 13 Jbeta primers. Data came from immunoSEQ multiplex PCR; TCRdb stores just in-frame clones and leaves some out. The ten most abundant clones cover 3% to 4% of a sample with approximately 93,000 clones. Material: PBMCs. The origin of the receptors is a woman aged 30 to 39 in good health and CMV-seronegative.

The gene calls are TRBV2 and TRBJ2-2; no definite D call. The germline V and J ends were trimmed by 6 bases and 6 bases, with 11 bases remaining between them. Looked up from germline, CDR1 is SNHLY and CDR2 is FYNNEI. CDR3 length: 13 amino acids. Here the CDR3 DNA reads TGTGCCAGCAGGCCCCTCGGAGCCGGGGAGCTGTTTTTT. This encodes CASRPLGAGELFF.

The rearrangement links TRBV2 to TRBJ1-5, with 8 bases aligning to TRBD1. Germline V CDR1 and CDR2: SNHLY, FYNNEI. The length of the CDR3 is 17 residues. Unmatched junction bases numbered 11, after V lost 4 bases and J lost 3 bases. The CDR3 DNA follows: TGTGCCAGCAGTGTGAGGCCTGGACAGGGAGACAATCAGCCCCAGCATTTT. This sequence encodes CASSVRPGQGDNQPQHF.

The genes are TRBV19 and TRBJ1-1; TRBD1 might be the D (5 bases). This CDR3 contains 13 residues. CDR1 is LNHDA, CDR2 SQIVND, per germline (reference sequence). The germline V and J ends were trimmed by 5 bases and 3 bases, with 10 bases remaining between them. The CDR3 region is CASSPRGYTEAFF. CDR3 sequence (DNA): TGTGCCAGTAGTCCAAGGGGTTACACTGAAGCTTTCTTT.

The chain links TRBV12-5 to TRBJ2-5, with D possibly matching TRBD2 (5 bases). This CDR3 is built from 16 residues. V lost 3 bases, J lost 2 bases, and 16 bases lay in between. CDR1 and CDR2 (germline): LGHNT, FRNRAP. Here the CDR3 DNA reads TGTGCTAGTGGTTTACAAGGCCCGGACTTTCAAGAGACCCAGTACTTC. This sequence encodes CASGLQGPDFQETQYF.

This rearrangement joins TRBV7-9 to TRBJ1-2, with D perhaps TRBD1 (6 bases). The germline V gene has CDR1 SEHNR and CDR2 FQNEAQ (reference sequence). The ends were cut back, 5 bases at V and 2 bases at J, with 15 bases in the middle. The CDR3 sequence is 15 residues long. The CDR3 reads CASSPVGGPNYGYTF. The DNA of the CDR3 is TGTGCCAGCAGCCCGGTGGGGGGGCCGAACTATGGCTACACCTTC. Full variable domain (rest looked up from reference TRBV7-9 and TRBJ1-2): DTGVSQNPRHKITKRGQNVTFRCDPISEHNRLYWYRQTLGQGPEFLTYFQNEAQLEKSRLLSDRFSAERPKGSFSTLEIQRTEQGDSAMYLCASSPVGGPNYGYTFGSGTRLTVV.

The chain combines TRBV29-1 with TRBJ2-5; TRBD1 agrees at 10 bases. The CDR3 has 15 residues. Germline V CDR1 and CDR2: SQVTM, ANQGSEA. The CDR3 DNA reads as TGCAGTGGGACGGAGGGGACAGGGGCACAAGAGACCCAGTACTTC. This sequence encodes CSGTEGTGAQETQYF.

J is TRBJ2-4 and V is TRBV11-1; 7 bases agree with TRBD1. The germline V gene encodes CDR1 SGHAT and CDR2 FQDESV (reference sequence). The J segment lost 1 base and the V segment lost 5 bases, leaving 5 bases of the junction unmatched. This CDR3 spans 15 amino acids. The CDR3 region is CASSPPDRAKNIQYF. The CDR3, as DNA: TGTGCCAGCAGCCCCCCGGACAGGGCCAAAAACATTCAGTACTTC.

J is TRBJ2-1 and V is TRBV4-1; unclear D gene. There are 13 residues in the CDR3. Germline CDR1 MGHRA, CDR2 YSYEKL. V was clipped by 4 bases and J by 7 bases, with 11 bases between them. CDR3 region: CASSPLSVNEQFF. The CDR3 region has the DNA TGCGCCAGCAGCCCTTTATCTGTGAATGAGCAGTTCTTC.

J is TRBJ2-7 and V is TRBV27; D is possibly TRBD1 (6 bases). The CDR3 runs to 13 residues. The V gene lost 5 bases and the J gene lost 3 bases, with 11 bases spanning the gap. The germline V gene has CDR1 MNHEY and CDR2 SMNVEV (reference sequence). This chain's CDR3 is CASSIGTHYEQYF. CDR3 nucleotides: TGTGCCAGCAGTATCGGGACACACTACGAGCAGTACTTC.

The V and J genes are TRBV7-9 and TRBJ1-1; the D is unclear. V dropped 5 bases and J dropped 2 bases, with 12 bases sitting between them. The CDR3 runs 14 residues. Germline V gives CDR1 SEHNR, CDR2 FQNEAQ (reference sequence). The CDR3 protein is CASSPGRVNTEAFF. The CDR3, as DNA: TGTGCCAGCAGCCCGGGGAGGGTAAACACTGAAGCTTTCTTT.

V usage is TRBV5-1 and J usage is TRBJ2-7; TRBD1 aligns across 7 bases. CDR3 size: 14 residues. The ends lost 4 bases at V and 2 bases at J; junction bases unmatched: 6. CDR1 and CDR2 (germline): SGHRS, YFSETQ. The CDR3 nucleotides read TGCGCCAGCAGCCCGAGGGACAGAGCCTACGAGCAGTACTTC. This sequence encodes CASSPRDRAYEQYF.

The chain recombines TRBV6-1 with TRBJ2-1; the D gene is possibly TRBD1 (6 bases). Germline CDR1 MNHNS, CDR2 SASEGT. With 1 base removed from V and 0 bases from J, the gap between germline ends came to 7 bases. This CDR3 has 15 residues. The CDR3 spells CASSEEDSSYNEQFF. For the CDR3, the DNA is TGTGCCAGCAGTGAAGAGGACAGCTCCTACAATGAGCAGTTCTTC.

This chain joins TRBV10-1 and TRBJ1-1; 10 nucleotides match TRBD1. The CDR3 spans 18 residues. V was pared by 0 bases and J by 4 bases, with 11 bases of the junction left unmatched. Germline values: CDR1 WNHNN, CDR2 SYGVQD (reference sequence). In nucleotides, the CDR3 is TGCGCCAGCAGTGAGTCCCGGGACAGGGGTTTGGTTGCCACTGAAGCTTTCTTT. Its translation is CASSESRDRGLVATEAFF.

The rearrangement joins TRBV27 to TRBJ1-5; TRBD1 matches at 7 bases. After removal of 4 bases from V and 4 bases from J, the junction contained 1 base not matched to a gene. Looked up from germline, CDR1 is MNHEY and CDR2 is SMNVEV (reference sequence). CDR3 length: 13 residues. The CDR3 reads CASSYRGNQPQHF. CDR3 DNA: TGTGCCAGCAGTTACAGGGGAAATCAGCCCCAGCATTTT.

The V call is TRBV11-2, the J call TRBJ2-7; no clear D gene. Germline-derived CDR1 and CDR2 are SGHAT and FQNNGV. The CDR3 spans 13 residues. Trimming took 3 bases from V and 2 from J, leaving 8 bases between them. The CDR3 loop is CASSFGGTYEQYF. CDR3 in DNA: TGTGCCAGCAGCTTTGGCGGAACCTACGAGCAGTACTTC.

The chain has TRBV19 and TRBJ1-3; 7 nucleotides match TRBD1. Germline V gene sequence: CDR1 LNHDA, CDR2 SQIVND (reference sequence). The CDR3 has 16 amino acids. V shed 5 bases and J 0 bases; nucleotides not matched to a gene: 7. The CDR3 nucleotides read TGTGCCAGTAGTCCCGCAGGGGGTAACTCTGGAAACACCATATATTTT. This gives the protein CASSPAGGNSGNTIYF.

This chain connects TRBV7-2 to TRBJ2-1, with 8 bases fitting TRBD2. The J segment lost 9 bases and the V segment lost 6 bases, leaving 13 bases of the junction unmatched. Germline CDR1 and CDR2: SGHTA and FQGNSA. CDR3 length: 15 amino acids. For the CDR3, the DNA is TGTGCCAGCAGAAACCCCGGGACTAGTCAAGGTGAGCAGTTCTTC. Amino acid sequence: CASRNPGTSQGEQFF.

The chain links TRBV4-2 to TRBJ1-3; 8 bases agree with TRBD1. Trimming cost V 0 bases and J 3 bases; bases outside gene matches: 4. This CDR3 is built from 16 residues. Germline V gene data show CDR1 as LGHNA and CDR2 as YNFKEQ. CDR3: CASSQDGGTGGNTIYF. CDR3 coding DNA: TGTGCCAGCAGCCAAGATGGAGGGACAGGTGGAAACACCATATATTTT.

The chain combines TRBV5-4 with TRBJ2-7; TRBD2 might be the D (5 bases). CDR1 and CDR2 from the germline V gene are SGHNT and YYREEE (reference sequence). This CDR3 contains 18 residues. The germline V and J ends were trimmed by 4 bases and 0 bases, with 23 bases remaining between them. CDR3: CASSLRLALASASYEQYF. The DNA for the CDR3 is TGTGCCAGCAGCCTACGACTGGCATTAGCGAGTGCCTCCTACGAGCAGTACTTC.

The chain links TRBV13 to TRBJ2-7; 13 bases line up with TRBD2. The CDR3 has 14 amino acids. Germline V gene data show CDR1 as PRHDT and CDR2 as FYEKMQ (reference sequence). Trimming cost V 5 bases and J 7 bases; bases outside gene matches: 5. The CDR3 sequence: CASSLPGLAGEQYF. The CDR3 coding sequence is TGTGCCAGCAGCCTCCCGGGACTAGCGGGGGAGCAGTACTTC.

The chain combines TRBV2 with TRBJ2-3; 7 bases agree with TRBD2. The CDR3 covers 16 residues. Per the germline V gene, CDR1 is SNHLY and CDR2 is FYNNEI. Trimming took 3 bases from V and 2 from J; bases not matched to a gene: 8. In DNA form, the CDR3 reads TGTGCCAGCAGTGAGTTCGAGCGGGGACCCACAGATACGCAGTATTTT. This sequence encodes CASSEFERGPTDTQYF.

The chain has TRBV27 and TRBJ1-1, with a tentative D call TRBD1 (5 bases). V was shortened by 8 bases and J by 4 bases, with 8 bases between the two germline ends. The CDR3 is made up of 11 amino acids. CDR1 is MNHEY and CDR2 is SMNVEV in the germline V gene (reference sequence). The CDR3, as DNA: TGTGCCAGCGGAACAGGCACTGAAGCTTTCTTT. Its protein is CASGTGTEAFF.

The rearrangement joins TRBV4-1 to TRBJ2-7, with 14 bases that match TRBD2. CDR3 size: 19 residues. Germline-derived CDR1 and CDR2 are MGHRA and YSYEKL. The ends lost 4 bases at V and 2 bases at J; junction bases unmatched: 13. DNA for the CDR3: TGCGCCAGCAGCCGTCTGGGACTAGCGGGAGTTGGAGCAACCTACGAGCAGTACTTC. Translating gives CASSRLGLAGVGATYEQYF.

V is TRBV6-6 and J is TRBJ2-1; 10 nucleotides line up with TRBD2. V lost 6 bases, J lost 10 bases, and 9 bases stayed unmatched. The CDR3 loop spans 14 amino acids. Looked up from germline, CDR1 is MNHNY and CDR2 is SVGAGI (reference sequence). The CDR3 coding sequence is TGTGCCAGCAGCCCCCTAGCGGGGGATCAGGAGCAGTTCTTC. It translates to CASSPLAGDQEQFF.

V usage is TRBV7-9 and J usage is TRBJ2-5; D remains unclear. V was shortened by 1 base and J by 5 bases, with 8 bases between the two germline ends. CDR1 SEHNR and CDR2 FQNEAQ come from the germline V gene (reference sequence). The CDR3 is made up of 13 amino acids. The CDR3 here is CASSLGPEETQYF. The DNA for the CDR3 is TGTGCCAGCAGCTTAGGACCGGAGGAGACCCAGTACTTC.

The rearrangement links TRBV7-9 to TRBJ1-5, with D unresolved. The CDR3 has 14 amino acids. V shed 4 bases and J shed 7 bases, with 14 bases lying between them. Per germline, CDR1 SEHNR and CDR2 FQNEAQ (reference sequence). As DNA, the CDR3 is TGTGCCAGCAGCTCTAATCCGGGGAAACAGCCCCAGCATTTT. It translates to CASSSNPGKQPQHF.

This sequence joins TRBV6-6 and TRBJ1-2; 8 bases line up with TRBD1. With 9 bases clipped from V and 3 bases from J, the junction kept 9 bases outside the gene matches. The CDR3 loop spans 14 amino acids. Germline assignment: CDR1 MNHNY and CDR2 SVGAGI (reference sequence). The CDR3 is CASCLRGRDYGYTF. The CDR3 nucleotides are TGTGCCAGTTGCCTCAGGGGGCGCGACTATGGCTACACCTTC.

The CDR3 bases are TGCGCCAGCAGCTTGGCCGGGGGACGGTCGAACACTGAAGCTTTCTTT. Encoded protein: CASSLAGGRSNTEAFF. The chain is built from TRBV5-1 and TRBJ1-1; the D gene is possibly TRBD1 (5 bases). This CDR3 is built from 16 residues. Looked up from germline, CDR1 is SGHRS and CDR2 is YFSETQ. Trimming removed 0 bases from V and 1 base from J, with 13 bases in between.

CDR3 in DNA: TGTGCCAGCAGCCAACAGGGGGATAATGAAAAACTGTTTTTT. Protein: CASSQQGDNEKLFF. The genes are TRBV7-8 and TRBJ1-4; 8 bases are a match to TRBD1. Germline V gives CDR1 SGHVS, CDR2 FQNEAQ. The V segment lost 5 bases and the J segment 4 bases; nucleotides outside the gene matches: 3. The CDR3 is 14 residues long. Together with reference TRBV7-8 and TRBJ1-4, the CDR3 gives the full variable domain: GAGVSQSPRYKVAKRGQDVALRCDPISGHVSLFWYQQALGQGPEFLTYFQNEAQLDKSGLPSDRFFAERPEGSVSTLKIQRTQQEDSAVYLCASSQQGDNEKLFFGSGTQLSVL.

The J gene is TRBJ1-1, the V gene TRBV19, with D maybe TRBD1 (5 bases). The CDR3 has 12 residues. Germline V lookup: CDR1 LNHDA, CDR2 SQIVND (reference sequence). Trimming stripped 8 bases from V and 5 bases from J, with 12 bases between. As DNA, the CDR3 is TGTGCCAGTTCAGGGCCTCGGACTGAAGCTTTCTTT. Its translation is CASSGPRTEAFF. Complete variable domain (other parts from reference TRBV19 and TRBJ1-1): DGGITQSPKYLFRKEGQNVTLSCEQNLNHDAMYWYRQDPGQGLRLIYYSQIVNDFQKGDIAEGYSVSREKKESFPLTVTSAQKNPTAFYLCASSGPRTEAFFGQGTRLTVV.

The chain carries TRBV5-1 and TRBJ2-5, with D maybe TRBD2 (7 bases). The V end was cut by 6 bases, the J end by 5 bases, with 17 bases between. This CDR3 has 14 amino acids. CDR1 is SGHRS, CDR2 YFSETQ, per germline. The CDR3 spells CASNLGGGSETQYF. CDR3 in DNA: TGCGCCAGCAACCTGGGGGGGGGCTCGGAGACCCAGTACTTC.

As for this clone: This specimen includes other DNA sequences encoding the same CDR3. The CDR3 region has the DNA TGTGCCAGCAGCGTAGGCCTAGCGAACACCGGGGAGCTGTTTTTT. Translation gives CASSVGLANTGELFF. The rearrangement joins TRBV9 to TRBJ2-2; D not certain. Per germline, CDR1 SGDLS and CDR2 YYNGEE. The CDR3 loop spans 15 amino acids. V lost 0 bases, J lost 0 bases, and 6 bases lay in between.